This TCR beta chain was captured by sequencing in a study of shared clonotypes between healthy human individuals. Adult Caucasians living in Nashville, Tennessee made up all of the donors. Sequencing used immunoSEQ multiplex PCR; TCRdb keeps in-frame clones, though not all of them. This table has over a million clones, approximately 80% appearing once. This CDR3 spans 14 amino acids. The germline CDR1 and CDR2 sequences are MDHEN and SYDVKM. Sequences were obtained from memory CD4+ T cells from PBMCs. The subset was: CD45RA-negative fraction. This sequence joins TRBV28 and TRBJ2-1; 12 bases agree with TRBD2. The receptor was derived from a man aged 18-30 years in good health. Some clones in this sample may be carry-over from other donors' samples. The CDR3: CGIRLAGAGNEQFF. The DNA of the CDR3 is TGTGGAATTAGACTAGCGGGAGCGGGAAATGAGCAGTTCTTC.